The 2 T cell receptor beta chains below come from one sample, sequenced in a study of regulatory T cells in long-lasting Graves disease. As for time point: newly diagnosed GD, antithyroid drugs for less than 3 months. Isolated PBMC RNA provided the starting material for the TCR library. To make TCR beta libraries, researchers used iRepertoire HTBI primers and Arm-PCR of CDR3 regions. TCRdb independently ran MiXCR on the multiplex PCR reads; one entry per CDR3 protein. Of hundreds of thousands of distinct CDR3 sequences listed, around 17% are singletons. The data also belong to a second study, concerning T cells in Graves' hyperthyroidism and ophthalmopathy.

This specimen was peripheral blood mononuclear cells (PBMCs), taken at new diagnosis, from a patient treated with antithyroid drugs. These receptors came from a woman in her 30s with Graves disease.

The rearrangement links TRBV10-2 to TRBJ2-3, with D possibly being TRBD1 or TRBD2 (6 bases each). The CDR3 runs to 16 residues. The ends were cut back, 2 bases at V and 0 bases at J, with 12 bases in the middle. CDR1 WSHSY and CDR2 SAAADI come from the germline V gene. CDR3 nucleotides: TGCGCCAGCAGTGAGGGGGGGCGGGGCAGCACAGATACGCAGTATTTT. Amino acids: CASSEGGRGSTDTQYF.

This clonotype was found a few times. The V call is TRBV10-1, the J call TRBJ1-6; D unclear. CDR3 length: 13 residues. CDR1 and CDR2 (germline): WNHNN, SYGVQD (reference sequence). V lost 2 bases and J 9 bases, leaving 8 bases between the germline ends. The CDR3 here is CASSEGVGSPLHF. In DNA form, the CDR3 reads TGCGCCAGCAGTGAGGGGGTTGGTTCACCCCTCCACTTT.